This passage covers 10 T cell receptor beta chains from one sample sequenced in a study of preoperative IRX-2 immunotherapy in early breast cancer. Stated treatment: preoperative locoregional IRX-2 cytokine immunotherapy. Using immunoSEQ multiplex PCR, the repertoire was profiled, and TCRdb retains in-frame clones only, with some absent. The table has more than 6,500 clones, more than 70% seen once. Sequenced here: tumor tissue, sampled after IRX-2 immunotherapy. The receptors were sampled from a human donor with breast cancer.

The chain employs TRBV19 and TRBJ1-2; D uncertain. Trimming pared 8 bases from V and 4 bases from J, leaving 11 bases between. The CDR3 is 12 amino acids. Germline CDR1 LNHDA, CDR2 SQIVND (reference sequence). The CDR3 loop reads CASWSGLYGYTF. The CDR3 DNA follows: TGTGCCAGTTGGTCAGGACTCTATGGCTACACCTTC.

The chain couples TRBV6-8 to TRBJ2-3, with D possibly matching TRBD2 (7 bases). The CDR3 runs to 18 residues. V shed 4 bases and J shed 1 base, with 21 bases lying between them. Germline loops: CDR1 MNHGY, CDR2 SAAAGT. The CDR3 bases are TGTGCCAGCAGTTCAAAGCCCCGGGGGCTAGCGGGCACAGATACGCAGTATTTT. Translating it yields CASSSKPRGLAGTDTQYF.

Here the CDR3 DNA reads TGTGCCAGCAGCTTAGATTCGGGTCTAACAGATACGCAGTATTTT. Its protein product is CASSLDSGLTDTQYF. The rearrangement links TRBV7-7 to TRBJ2-3; D is uncertain. Germline V lookup: CDR1 SSHAT, CDR2 FNYEAQ (reference sequence). V lost 1 base and J lost 3, with 11 bases in between. There are 15 residues in the CDR3. The full variable domain, in which reference TRBV7-7 and TRBJ2-3 provide the parts outside the CDR3, is GAGVSQSPRYKVTKRGQDVTLRCDPISSHATLYWYQQALGQGPEFLTYFNYEAQPDKSGLPSDRFSAERPEGSISTLTIQRTEQRDSAMYRCASSLDSGLTDTQYFGPGTRLTVL.

In its sample, this clone ranks as medium-sized. The rearrangement links TRBV18 to TRBJ1-1; no clear D. From germline, CDR1 is KGHSH and CDR2 LQKENI. The ends were cut back, 6 bases at V and 3 bases at J, with 17 bases in the middle. The CDR3 is 15 residues long. In nucleotides, the CDR3 is TGTGCCAGCTCGGAGAGGTCCCCATTGTACACTGAAGCTTTCTTT. It is translated as CASSERSPLYTEAFF.

The chain has TRBV30 and TRBJ2-2; 11 bases line up with TRBD2. This CDR3 contains 16 residues. Germline CDR1 and CDR2: GTSNPN and SVGIG (reference sequence). V dropped 5 bases and J dropped 7; count of bases not matched to a gene: 12. DNA for the CDR3: TGTGCCTGGGCGGGACTAGCGGAGGTTCGTGGCGGGGAGCTGTTTTTT. Amino acid sequence: CAWAGLAEVRGGELFF.

The chain employs TRBV11-3 and TRBJ2-2; 7 bases line up with TRBD2. Germline lookup yields CDR1 SGHNT and CDR2 YENEEA. Germline trimming cut 1 base from V and 4 bases from J; bases unmatched to any gene: 6. This CDR3 has 16 amino acids. DNA of the CDR3: TGTGCCAGCAGCTTAGTCTCCCGACTAGCCACCGGGGAGCTGTTTTTT. Encoded protein: CASSLVSRLATGELFF.

The chain couples TRBV6-8 to TRBJ1-5; 7 positions agree with TRBD1. Germline V gene sequence: CDR1 MNHGY, CDR2 SAAAGT. Trimming removed 8 bases from V and 7 bases from J; junction bases left unmatched: 8. The CDR3 runs 13 residues. The CDR3 spells CASHDRVGQPQHF. The CDR3 DNA is TGTGCCAGCCACGACAGGGTCGGGCAGCCCCAGCATTTT.

This clone was detected a few times. The chain couples TRBV11-3 to TRBJ1-2; D is unclear. Per the germline V gene, CDR1 is SGHNT and CDR2 is YENEEA. This CDR3 spans 14 amino acids. The germline V and J ends were trimmed by 6 bases and 2 bases, with 13 bases remaining between them. The CDR3 region is CASRPRTENYGYTF. Written as DNA, the CDR3 is TGTGCCAGCAGACCCAGGACGGAAAACTATGGCTACACCTTC. The full variable domain, rest sourced from reference TRBV11-3 and TRBJ1-2, is EAGVVQSPRYKIIEKKQPVAFWCNPISGHNTLYWYLQNLGQGPELLIRYENEEAVDDSQLPKDRFSAERLKGVDSTLKIQPAELGDSAVYLCASRPRTENYGYTFGSGTRLTVV.

The sample holds a few counts of this clone. V usage is TRBV7-5 and J usage is TRBJ2-3; the DNA was not used to check the table's D call, TRBD1. TRBV7-5 is a pseudogene. The CDR3 spans 15 residues. This CDR3 is CASSSDRGRKDTQYF. The CDR3 nucleotides read TGTGCCAGCAGCTCCGACAGGGGGCGCAAGGATACGCAGTATTTT.

The rearrangement joins TRBV6-8 to TRBJ2-7; a possible D gene is TRBD1 (6 bases). Trimming shortened V by 5 bases and J by 0 bases, and 14 bases separated the two germline ends. There are 15 residues in the CDR3. Germline-derived CDR1 and CDR2 are MNHGY and SAAAGT. This CDR3 reads CASSKTGTSSYEQYF. As DNA, the CDR3 is TGTGCCAGCAGTAAAACCGGGACAAGCTCCTACGAGCAGTACTTC.